One and the same sample provided the 30 T cell receptor beta chains below, sequenced in a study of PD-1 blockade in classical Hodgkin lymphoma. All trial patients relapsed after autologous stem cell transplantation. Here immunoSEQ multiplex PCR was the method, and the copy in TCRdb shows in-frame clones only, minus some. The sample has approximately 51,000 clones, around two thirds seen once. The sequences come from peripheral blood mononuclear cells (PBMCs), collected before the second cycle of nivolumab. Every receptor here comes from a human donor with classical Hodgkin lymphoma.

The chain couples TRBV27 to TRBJ2-1; 8 nucleotides align to TRBD2. The CDR3 length is 14 residues. Germline CDR1 reads MNHEY; CDR2 reads SMNVEV (reference sequence). The V segment lost 2 bases and the J segment 6 bases; nucleotides outside the gene matches: 3. This CDR3 reads CASSLAGGTNEQFF. The CDR3 DNA is TGTGCCAGCAGTTTAGCGGGAGGTACCAATGAGCAGTTCTTC.

This clone was recorded once. V is TRBV19 and J is TRBJ2-2; D is unresolved. This CDR3 comprises 17 residues. Trimming pared 7 bases from V and 1 base from J, leaving 19 bases between. Germline V CDR1 and CDR2: LNHDA, SQIVND (reference sequence). The CDR3 coding sequence is TGTGCCAGTACCTCCGGGCTTCCACGGCTGAACACCGGGGAGCTGTTTTTT. Its protein is CASTSGLPRLNTGELFF.

This sequence joins TRBV5-6 and TRBJ1-5; TRBD1 agrees at 11 bases. The CDR3 has 15 amino acids. V lost 0 bases, J lost 4 bases, and 0 bases stayed unmatched. Germline-derived CDR1 and CDR2 are SGHDT and YYEEEE. The CDR3 loop is CASSLGDRGNQPQHF. CDR3 DNA sequence: TGTGCCAGCAGCTTGGGGGACAGGGGGAATCAGCCCCAGCATTTT.

In its sample, this clone was seen a few times. The chain has TRBV7-2 and TRBJ1-4; TRBD1 is a possible D gene (6 bases). The ends were cut back, 0 bases at V and 4 bases at J, with 9 bases in the middle. The germline V gene has CDR1 SGHTA and CDR2 FQGNSA. There are 15 residues in the CDR3. The DNA of the CDR3 is TGTGCCAGCAGCTTAGCTAGGACAGTTAATGAAAAACTGTTTTTT. It codes for CASSLARTVNEKLFF.

On this clone: At one end, the junction sequence differs from germline, possibly due to a read error. This chain connects TRBV6-5 to TRBJ2-7; maybe TRBD2 (7 bases). Per germline, CDR1 MNHEY and CDR2 SVGAGI. The CDR3 length is 14 residues. The CDR3 DNA reads TGTGCCAGCAGTGACTCGGGGGGCCCTACTGAGCAGTACTTC. Translation: CASSDSGGPTEQYF.

J is TRBJ2-5 and V is TRBV27, with 16 positions matching TRBD2. Germline trimming cut 5 bases from V and 7 bases from J; bases unmatched to any gene: 7. Per germline, CDR1 MNHEY and CDR2 SMNVEV (reference sequence). The CDR3 totals 16 residues. This chain's CDR3 is CASSAGLAGGLRTQYF. DNA of the CDR3: TGTGCCAGCAGTGCGGGACTAGCGGGAGGGCTTCGGACCCAGTACTTC.

This chain joins TRBV6-6 and TRBJ2-5; 10 nucleotides agree with TRBD1. This CDR3 contains 15 residues. Trimming took 5 bases from V and 5 from J; bases not matched to a gene: 8. The V gene's germline CDR1 is MNHNY and CDR2 SVGAGI (reference sequence). Here the CDR3 DNA reads TGTGCCAGCAGTGACGAAGGGACAGGGGTGGAGACCCAGTACTTC. The encoded protein is CASSDEGTGVETQYF.

The chain is built from TRBV10-1 and TRBJ2-3; D not certain. The V gene lost 4 bases and the J gene lost 3 bases, with 8 bases spanning the gap. This CDR3 is built from 13 residues. Germline loops: CDR1 WNHNN, CDR2 SYGVQD (reference sequence). The CDR3 reads CASSVRQTDTQYF. DNA of the CDR3: TGCGCCAGCAGTGTACGCCAGACAGATACGCAGTATTTT.

The chain carries TRBV6-6 and TRBJ2-7; possible D gene TRBD1, 5 bases. The CDR3 is made up of 13 amino acids. V was shortened by 5 bases and J by 5 bases, with 13 bases between the two germline ends. Germline CDR1 and CDR2: MNHNY and SVGAGI (reference sequence). This CDR3 reads CASSPSGINEQYF. The DNA of the CDR3 is TGTGCCAGCAGTCCTTCAGGGATCAACGAGCAGTACTTC.

This chain connects TRBV10-1 to TRBJ2-2; 8 bases map to TRBD1. CDR3 size: 16 residues. V shed 5 bases and J 5 bases; nucleotides not matched to a gene: 10. The V gene's germline CDR1 is WNHNN and CDR2 SYGVQD (reference sequence). CDR3 nucleotide sequence: TGCGCCAGCAGTCCCGACCCGAGGACAGGGACCGGGGAGCTGTTTTTT. Protein sequence: CASSPDPRTGTGELFF.

This chain uses TRBV6-1 with TRBJ2-2, with D hard to call. Germline V gene lookup returns CDR1 MNHNS and CDR2 SASEGT. The CDR3 extends over 15 amino acids. The V gene lost 7 bases and the J gene lost 1 base, with 13 bases spanning the gap. The CDR3 region has the DNA TGTGCCAGCAAGGGCGGAGAAGGGAACACCGGGGAGCTGTTTTTT. As protein: CASKGGEGNTGELFF.

Here the CDR3 DNA reads TGTGCCAGCAGAACTTGGAGGACCCAAGGCTACACCTTC. Translated, it gives CASRTWRTQGYTF. The chain recombines TRBV5-8 with TRBJ1-2; no clear D. Germline V gene data show CDR1 as SGHTS and CDR2 as YDEGEE. V was shortened by 5 bases and J by 8 bases, with 16 bases between the two germline ends. The CDR3 is 13 amino acids.

The chain links TRBV13 to TRBJ2-7, with TRBD2 as a possible D gene (5 bases). V was cut by 5 bases and J by 4 bases, with 12 bases left in between. In germline, CDR1 is PRHDT, CDR2 FYEKMQ (reference sequence). This CDR3 has 13 amino acids. The CDR3 nucleotides read TGTGCCAGCAGCCCCCCCGGGGTGTACGAGCAGTACTTC. It translates to CASSPPGVYEQYF.

This clone was observed a few times. The J gene is TRBJ2-3, the V gene TRBV28; D remains ambiguous. Germline V gene sequence: CDR1 MDHEN, CDR2 SYDVKM. Trimming cost V 4 bases and J 6 bases, with 5 bases left between them. The CDR3 has 11 amino acids. The CDR3 spells CASSWVDTQYF. The CDR3 nucleotides are TGTGCCAGCAGTTGGGTCGATACGCAGTATTTT.

V is TRBV7-3 and J is TRBJ1-1, with 7 nucleotides matching TRBD1. CDR1 SGHTA and CDR2 FQGTGA come from the germline V gene. The CDR3 consists of 13 residues. The V gene end was trimmed by 1 base and the J gene end by 11 bases; junction bases not matched to a gene: 7. The CDR3 coding sequence is TGTGCCAGCAGCTTAAGAGGGGGCTTCGACGCTTTCTTT. Protein: CASSLRGGFDAFF.

This rearrangement joins TRBV19 to TRBJ2-7, with 10 bases aligning to TRBD1. This CDR3 spans 14 amino acids. The junction had 2 bases not matched to a gene; V was cut back by 6 bases and J by 0 bases. From germline, CDR1 is LNHDA and CDR2 SQIVND (reference sequence). The CDR3 reads CASRRDRGSYEQYF. For the CDR3, the DNA is TGTGCCAGTAGGAGGGACAGGGGCTCCTACGAGCAGTACTTC.

CDR3 sequence (DNA): TGTGCCAGCAGCCCTAGATTTTCCAATCAGCCCCAGCATTTT. Protein sequence: CASSPRFSNQPQHF. The chain has TRBV5-8 and TRBJ1-5; D gene ambiguous. Germline V lookup: CDR1 SGHTS, CDR2 YDEGEE. The length of the CDR3 is 14 residues. The ends were cut back, 4 bases at V and 3 bases at J, with 11 bases in the middle.

The rearrangement links TRBV7-9 to TRBJ2-7, with 10 nucleotides matching TRBD2. Germline values: CDR1 SEHNR, CDR2 FQNEAQ (reference sequence). J lost 0 bases, V lost 5 bases, and 16 bases had no gene match. The CDR3 spans 19 residues. CDR3 nucleotide sequence: TGTGCCAGCAGCCCGATCACCGGGACTAGCGACCTCCCCTCCTACGAGCAGTACTTC. As protein: CASSPITGTSDLPSYEQYF.

The chain joins TRBV28 to TRBJ2-7; TRBD1 matches 10 bases. J gave up 7 bases and V 11 bases, and 14 bases lay outside the gene matches. Germline CDR1 reads MDHEN; CDR2 reads SYDVKM. The CDR3 is 14 residues long. The CDR3 nucleotides read TGTGCCGTGCGAGCGGAGGGGACAGGGGATGAGCAGTACTTC. Amino acid sequence: CAVRAEGTGDEQYF.

The chain has TRBV28 and TRBJ2-7, with TRBD1 matching 9 bases. The CDR3 spans 16 residues. Germline V gene data show CDR1 as MDHEN and CDR2 as SYDVKM. The J segment lost 3 bases and the V segment lost 8 bases, leaving 14 bases of the junction unmatched. CDR3 sequence reads: CASPPLPGQGDYEQYF. In nucleotides, the CDR3 is TGTGCCAGCCCCCCGTTGCCGGGACAGGGTGACTACGAGCAGTACTTC.

This chain joins TRBV9 and TRBJ2-3, with 7 positions matching TRBD1. The CDR3 runs 16 residues. The V and J ends lost 0 bases and 2 bases, in that order; junction bases with no gene match: 6. Germline-derived CDR1 and CDR2 are SGDLS and YYNGEE. Here the CDR3 reads CASSVEVGTVTDTQYF. The CDR3 DNA reads as TGTGCCAGCAGCGTAGAAGTAGGGACAGTCACAGATACGCAGTATTTT. Based on the CDR3 plus reference TRBV9 and TRBJ2-3, the full variable domain is DSGVTQTPKHLITATGQRVTLRCSPRSGDLSVYWYQQSLDQGLQFLIQYYNGEERAKGNILERFSAQQFPDLHSELNLSSLELGDSALYFCASSVEVGTVTDTQYFGPGTRLTVL.

This clone is medium-sized within its sample. This chain joins TRBV6-1 and TRBJ1-4; weak D call: TRBD1 (5 bases). Germline CDR1 and CDR2: MNHNS and SASEGT. The CDR3 has 11 amino acids. V was clipped by 11 bases and J by 12 bases, with 16 bases between them. The CDR3 DNA reads as TGTGCCGTTCTAATCCGGGACCAACTGTTTTTT. It translates to CAVLIRDQLFF.

Written as DNA, the CDR3 is TGTGCCAGCAGCCCGATGGGGGGCCACACCATATATTTT. As protein: CASSPMGGHTIYF. The rearrangement uses TRBV27 and TRBJ1-3, with D tentatively TRBD1 (6 bases). Trimming took off 6 bases at V and 8 bases at J, with 14 bases between the two ends. There are 13 residues in the CDR3. CDR1 is MNHEY, CDR2 SMNVEV, per germline (reference sequence).

The rearrangement links TRBV19 to TRBJ1-2, with 7 bases that match TRBD1. The CDR3 covers 16 residues. The ends lost 6 bases at V and 3 bases at J; junction bases unmatched: 13. From germline, CDR1 is LNHDA and CDR2 SQIVND (reference sequence). The chain's CDR3 is CASRGDSPPADYGYTF. In DNA form, the CDR3 reads TGTGCCAGTAGGGGGGACAGCCCTCCTGCCGACTATGGCTACACCTTC.

The J gene is TRBJ1-3, the V gene TRBV7-2; 7 nucleotides line up with TRBD1. The J segment lost 0 bases and the V segment lost 5 bases, leaving 4 bases of the junction unmatched. The CDR3 sequence is 15 residues long. The germline CDR1 and CDR2 sequences are SGHTA and FQGNSA. CDR3 in amino acids: CASSEGQSSGNTIYF. The CDR3 nucleotides read TGTGCCAGCAGCGAGGGACAGAGCTCTGGAAACACCATATATTTT.

The chain employs TRBV7-3 and TRBJ2-7; 7 positions agree with TRBD2. Germline values: CDR1 SGHTA, CDR2 FQGTGA. This CDR3 is 15 amino acids long. The trim removed 5 bases at V and 1 base at J, leaving 8 bases unmatched. CDR3 nucleotide sequence: TGTGCCAGCAGCCCGGCGGCGGGAGCGTCCTACGAGCAGTACTTC. This sequence encodes CASSPAAGASYEQYF.

V is TRBV9 and J is TRBJ1-4, with unresolved D. Germline V gene lookup returns CDR1 SGDLS and CDR2 YYNGEE. V was pared by 0 bases and J by 6 bases, with 12 bases between. The CDR3 consists of 15 residues. Written as DNA, the CDR3 is TGTGCCAGCAGCGTAGCGGGTCGATCGGATGAAAAACTGTTTTTT. Its translation: CASSVAGRSDEKLFF.

V is TRBV19 and J is TRBJ1-1; D not resolved. Germline V lookup: CDR1 LNHDA, CDR2 SQIVND (reference sequence). This CDR3 contains 14 residues. With 1 base removed from V and 0 bases from J, the gap between germline ends came to 6 bases. CDR3 DNA: TGTGCCAGTAGTATAGCGGTACTGAACACTGAAGCTTTCTTT. Residues: CASSIAVLNTEAFF.

The J gene is TRBJ1-5, the V gene TRBV30; D unclear. CDR3 size: 15 residues. V lost 0 bases and J lost 0, with 9 bases in between. Germline-derived CDR1 and CDR2 are GTSNPN and SVGIG (reference sequence). CDR3 sequence reads: CAWSVGADSNQPQHF. The CDR3 DNA is TGTGCCTGGAGTGTAGGCGCAGATAGCAATCAGCCCCAGCATTTT. Using reference TRBV30 and TRBJ1-5 for the parts outside the CDR3, the full variable domain is SQTIHQWPATLVQPVGSPLSLECTVEGTSNPNLYWYRQAAGRGLQLLFYSVGIGQISSEVPQNLSASRPQDRQFILSSKKLLLSDSGFYLCAWSVGADSNQPQHFGDGTRLSIL.

The genes are TRBV7-9 and TRBJ1-1; TRBD1 matches 7 bases. The germline gives CDR1 SEHNR, CDR2 FQNEAQ (reference sequence). CDR3 length: 13 amino acids. J lost 7 bases, V lost 2 bases, and 4 bases had no gene match. Written as DNA, the CDR3 is TGTGCCAGCAGCTTACCCCCAGGGGGTGAAGCTTTCTTT. As protein: CASSLPPGGEAFF.